This T cell receptor (beta chain) was sequenced for a study of blood T cell repertoires in COVID-19. The repertoire was sequenced with immunoSEQ multiplex PCR; TCRdb's copy has only in-frame clones and lacks some. The sample comprises about 190,000 clones, less than 85% of which are singletons, and around 5.2% rests with the top ten. Categorization into cohorts depended on clinical history that participants reported. The CDR3 runs 14 residues. This TCR derives from an older woman with acute COVID-19. This chain joins TRBV21-1 and TRBJ2-7; TRBD1 is the table's D call and was not checked against the DNA. TRBV21-1 is labeled a pseudogene. The material sequenced was PBMCs or T cells enriched from blood (not recorded which). The CDR3, as DNA: TGTGCCAGCAGCCCCTTTGGGACACTTGGGTGGGAGTACTTC. The encoded protein is CASSPFGTLGWEYF.